Following are 18 T cell receptor beta chains from one sample sequenced in a study of T cell repertoires in cytomegalovirus infection. MiXCR was run by TCRdb on the reads, yielding one entry per CDR3 protein. The table records about 700,000 distinct CDR3 sequences, around 35% of them present only once. No antigen has been identified for these receptors. The sample consisted of cultured PBMCs, taken from culture after CMV antigen stimulation. Receptor source: a human donor in good health (CMV status not recorded). Some clones in this sample may be carry-over from other donors' samples.

The genes are TRBV6-1 and TRBJ2-3, with a weak D call TRBD2 (5 bases). CDR3 length equals 15 residues. Per germline, CDR1 MNHNS and CDR2 SASEGT. V lost 3 bases and J 1 base, leaving 11 bases between the germline ends. The chain's CDR3 is CASSETIPGTDTQYF. The CDR3 DNA follows: TGTGCCAGCAGTGAGACTATCCCTGGCACAGATACGCAGTATTTT.

V is TRBV20-1 and J is TRBJ1-5; D unresolved. Trimming removed 6 bases at V and 0 bases at J, with 21 bases between. CDR3 length: 17 residues. The germline gives CDR1 DFQATT, CDR2 SNEGSKA (reference sequence). The DNA for the CDR3 is TGCAGTGCCGCTACCCCAATGGGAGTTTATAGCAATCAGCCCCAGCATTTT. This translates into CSAATPMGVYSNQPQHF.

This clonotype showed up many times. V gene TRBV7-2 combines with J gene TRBJ2-3; TRBD1 might be the D (5 bases). CDR3 length: 15 amino acids. The germline V gene encodes CDR1 SGHTA and CDR2 FQGNSA. V was cut by 1 base and J by 0 bases, with 8 bases left in between. The CDR3 DNA follows: TGTGCCAGCAGCTTAGAAAGGACAAGCACAGATACGCAGTATTTT. This codes for CASSLERTSTDTQYF.

This clonotype has a handful of counts. A much larger clone is a single base away; this may be a read error. The V and J genes are TRBV7-2 and TRBJ1-3, with D maybe TRBD1 (6 bases). Looked up from germline, CDR1 is SGHTA and CDR2 is FQGNSA. The V gene lost 0 bases and the J gene lost 5 bases, with 20 bases spanning the gap. The CDR3 runs to 18 residues. The CDR3 bases are TGTACCAGCAGCTTAGCGGGGGCAGGTCTTTGGGGACGAAACACCATATATTTT. As protein: CTSSLAGAGLWGRNTIYF.

This chain uses TRBV2 with TRBJ1-5, with D possibly being TRBD1 (5 bases). Germline V gene lookup returns CDR1 SNHLY and CDR2 FYNNEI. This CDR3 comprises 16 residues. Trimming took 6 bases from V and 5 from J, leaving 20 bases between them. CDR3 amino acids: CASSGVLKKGYQPQHF. The CDR3 bases are TGTGCCAGCAGCGGAGTTTTAAAAAAGGGGTATCAGCCCCAGCATTTT. The full variable domain, in which reference TRBV2 and TRBJ1-5 provide the parts outside the CDR3, is EPEVTQTPSHQVTQMGQEVILRCVPISNHLYFYWYRQILGQKVEFLVSFYNNEISEKSEIFDDQFSVERPDGSNFTLKIRSTKLEDSAMYFCASSGVLKKGYQPQHFGDGTRLSIL.

The table lists this clonotype with a few counts. A read error may account for a junction end that differs from germline. The J gene is TRBJ2-2, the V gene TRBV20-1; 9 bases are shared with TRBD2. The CDR3 has 14 residues. CDR1 and CDR2 from the germline V gene are DFQATT and SNEGSKA (reference sequence). The CDR3 is CSARERGVTGELFF. In nucleotides, the CDR3 is TGCAGTGCAAGAGAGCGGGGGGTCACCGGGGAGCTGTTTTTT.

The chain recombines TRBV19 with TRBJ1-5; D not certain. V lost 5 bases to trimming and J lost 8 bases, with 10 bases between them. CDR1 is LNHDA and CDR2 is SQIVND in the germline V gene (reference sequence). This CDR3 contains 12 residues. DNA for the CDR3: TGTGCCAGTAGTCCCCCGAAGGAGCCCCAGCATTTT. Its protein product is CASSPPKEPQHF.

This CDR3 reads CASSYSSQGRKDGYTF. In nucleotides, the CDR3 is TGTGCCAGCAGTTACTCGAGTCAGGGGCGGAAAGATGGCTACACCTTC. V is TRBV6-5 and J is TRBJ1-2; D is perhaps TRBD1 (6 bases). CDR1 is MNHEY, CDR2 SVGAGI, per germline. This CDR3 is built from 16 residues. Trimming shortened V by 0 bases and J by 6 bases, and 17 bases separated the two germline ends.

This clonotype was counted a few times. The chain joins TRBV6-1 to TRBJ1-6; 8 bases align to TRBD1. V lost 8 bases, J lost 6 bases, and 3 bases stayed unmatched. CDR3 length: 13 amino acids. Germline CDR1 MNHNS, CDR2 SASEGT. The CDR3 nucleotides read TGTGCCAGCGGGACAGGTTCTAATTCACCCCTCCACTTT. Amino acid sequence: CASGTGSNSPLHF.

The table lists this clonotype with many counts. The chain couples TRBV7-2 to TRBJ2-4; tentatively, D is TRBD1 (7 bases). Germline CDR1 and CDR2: SGHTA and FQGNSA. The CDR3 runs 16 residues. V was trimmed by 5 bases and J by 1 base, leaving 15 bases between them. DNA for the CDR3: TGTGCCAGCAGCCGCCAGGGGGGAGTGGCCAAAAACATTCAGTACTTC. This encodes CASSRQGGVAKNIQYF.

The table lists this clonotype with a few counts. The CDR3: CASSLVAQEFF. The CDR3 DNA sequence: TGTGCCAGCAGCTTAGTAGCGCAAGAGTTCTTC. This chain connects TRBV7-2 to TRBJ2-1; maybe TRBD2 (5 bases). Germline V gene data show CDR1 as SGHTA and CDR2 as FQGNSA. The CDR3 totals 11 residues. Trimming removed 1 base from V and 14 bases from J, with 9 bases in between.

V usage is TRBV27 and J usage is TRBJ2-5; 10 nucleotides line up with TRBD1. J was trimmed by 2 bases and V by 4 bases; bases with no gene match: 7. There are 16 residues in the CDR3. The germline V gene encodes CDR1 MNHEY and CDR2 SMNVEV (reference sequence). The CDR3 DNA sequence: TGTGCCAGCAGTTGGGGACAGGGGCGATATCAAGAGACCCAGTACTTC. Protein: CASSWGQGRYQETQYF.

This clonotype was found a few times. This chain connects TRBV5-1 to TRBJ1-1; D ambiguous. The germline V gene has CDR1 SGHRS and CDR2 YFSETQ. This CDR3 spans 15 amino acids. The germline V and J ends were trimmed by 4 bases and 0 bases, with 13 bases remaining between them. CDR3 coding DNA: TGCGCCAGCAGCCGTACTGGACGGTTGAACACTGAAGCTTTCTTT. This sequence encodes CASSRTGRLNTEAFF.

This chain joins TRBV28 and TRBJ2-1; D unclear. There are 14 residues in the CDR3. With 4 bases removed from V and 6 bases from J, the gap between germline ends came to 13 bases. The germline V gene encodes CDR1 MDHEN and CDR2 SYDVKM. The CDR3 DNA reads as TGTGCCAGCAGTTCGAGGTGGTCGTTCAATGAGCAGTTCTTC. Translation: CASSSRWSFNEQFF.

There are a few counts of this clonotype. The chain joins TRBV6-6 to TRBJ2-7, with 13 nucleotides matching TRBD2. Germline V lookup: CDR1 MNHNY, CDR2 SVGAGI (reference sequence). This CDR3 contains 16 residues. The trim removed 4 bases at V and 1 base at J, leaving 4 bases unmatched. CDR3 bases: TGTGCCAGCAGTTTGACTAGCGGGGGGTGGTCCTACGAGCAGTACTTC. As protein: CASSLTSGGWSYEQYF.

This clonotype showed up just a few times. This chain links TRBV7-9 with TRBJ2-3; D possibly uses TRBD1 or TRBD2 (5 bases each). Between the trimmed V and J ends, which lost 2 bases and 4 bases, there was a span of 10 bases. The CDR3 extends over 14 amino acids. The germline V gene encodes CDR1 SEHNR and CDR2 FQNEAQ (reference sequence). CDR3 in DNA: TGTGCCAGCAGCTTATCTCAGGGAGCAGATACGCAGTATTTT. Protein product: CASSLSQGADTQYF. The whole variable domain, filled in from reference TRBV7-9 and TRBJ2-3, reads DTGVSQNPRHKITKRGQNVTFRCDPISEHNRLYWYRQTLGQGPEFLTYFQNEAQLEKSRLLSDRFSAERPKGSFSTLEIQRTEQGDSAMYLCASSLSQGADTQYFGPGTRLTVL.

This chain connects TRBV5-6 to TRBJ1-2, with TRBD1 matching over 9 bases. V shed 4 bases and J 8 bases; nucleotides not matched to a gene: 12. Germline CDR1 SGHDT, CDR2 YYEEEE. The CDR3 runs to 15 residues. The CDR3 is CASSPRDRDLSGYTF. The CDR3 DNA sequence: TGTGCCAGCAGCCCACGGGACAGGGATCTGTCCGGCTACACCTTC.

V and J are TRBV5-5 and TRBJ2-1; the D gene could be TRBD1 or TRBD2 (5 bases each). Deletions cut 4 bases from V and 0 bases from J, with 14 bases between. Germline CDR1 and CDR2: SGHKS and YYEKEE (reference sequence). The length of the CDR3 is 16 residues. The CDR3 sequence is CASSPFAGSSYNEQFF. CDR3 nucleotides: TGTGCCAGCAGCCCCTTCGCAGGGAGCTCCTACAATGAGCAGTTCTTC.